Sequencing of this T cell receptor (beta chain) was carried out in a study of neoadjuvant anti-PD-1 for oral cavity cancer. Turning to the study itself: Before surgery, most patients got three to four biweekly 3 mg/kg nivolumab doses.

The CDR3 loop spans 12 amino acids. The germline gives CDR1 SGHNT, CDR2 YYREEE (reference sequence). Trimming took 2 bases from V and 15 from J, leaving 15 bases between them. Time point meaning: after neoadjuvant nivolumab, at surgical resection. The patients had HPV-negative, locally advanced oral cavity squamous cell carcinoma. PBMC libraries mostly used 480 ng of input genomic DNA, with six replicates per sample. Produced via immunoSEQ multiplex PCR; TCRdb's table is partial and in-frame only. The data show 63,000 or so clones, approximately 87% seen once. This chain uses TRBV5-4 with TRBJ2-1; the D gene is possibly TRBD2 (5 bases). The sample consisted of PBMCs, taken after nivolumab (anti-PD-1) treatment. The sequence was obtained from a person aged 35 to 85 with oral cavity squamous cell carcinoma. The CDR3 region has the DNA TGTGCCAGCAGCTTTGGGTCGTCTAGCCCGTTCTTC. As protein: CASSFGSSSPFF.